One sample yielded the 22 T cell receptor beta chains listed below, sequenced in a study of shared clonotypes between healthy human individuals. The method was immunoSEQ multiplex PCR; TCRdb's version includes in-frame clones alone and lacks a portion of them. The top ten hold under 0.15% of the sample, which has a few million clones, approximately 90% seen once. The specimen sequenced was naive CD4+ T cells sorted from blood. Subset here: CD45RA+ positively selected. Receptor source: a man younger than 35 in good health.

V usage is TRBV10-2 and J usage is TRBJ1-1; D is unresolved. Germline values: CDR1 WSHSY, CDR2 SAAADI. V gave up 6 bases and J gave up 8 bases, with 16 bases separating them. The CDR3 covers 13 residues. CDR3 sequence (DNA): TGCGCCAGCAGGGGTCTGGGGATACAAGAAGCTTTCTTT. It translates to CASRGLGIQEAFF.

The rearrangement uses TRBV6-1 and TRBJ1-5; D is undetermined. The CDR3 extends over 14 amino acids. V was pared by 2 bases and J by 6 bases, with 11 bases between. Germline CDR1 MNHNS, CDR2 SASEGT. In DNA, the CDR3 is TGTGCCAGCAGTGAATCGGTAAAGTTTCAGCCCCAGCATTTT. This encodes CASSESVKFQPQHF.

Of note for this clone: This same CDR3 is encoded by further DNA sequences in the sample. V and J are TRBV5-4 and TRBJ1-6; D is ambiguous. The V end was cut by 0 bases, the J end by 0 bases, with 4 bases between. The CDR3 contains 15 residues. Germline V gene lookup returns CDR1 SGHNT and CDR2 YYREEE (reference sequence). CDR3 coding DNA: TGTGCCAGCAGCTTGGACAGCTCCTATAATTCACCCCTCCACTTT. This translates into CASSLDSSYNSPLHF.

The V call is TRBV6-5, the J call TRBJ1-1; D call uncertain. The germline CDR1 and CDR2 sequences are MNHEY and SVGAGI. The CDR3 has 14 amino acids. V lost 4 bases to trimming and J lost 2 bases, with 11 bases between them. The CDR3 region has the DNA TGTGCCAGCAGTTCCGGGATCTTAAACACTGAAGCTTTCTTT. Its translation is CASSSGILNTEAFF.

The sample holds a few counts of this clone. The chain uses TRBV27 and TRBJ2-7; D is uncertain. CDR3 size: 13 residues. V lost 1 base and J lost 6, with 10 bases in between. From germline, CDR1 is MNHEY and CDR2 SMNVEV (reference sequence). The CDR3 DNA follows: TGTGCCAGCAGTTTATTCGACCCCCGCGAGCAGTACTTC. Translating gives CASSLFDPREQYF.

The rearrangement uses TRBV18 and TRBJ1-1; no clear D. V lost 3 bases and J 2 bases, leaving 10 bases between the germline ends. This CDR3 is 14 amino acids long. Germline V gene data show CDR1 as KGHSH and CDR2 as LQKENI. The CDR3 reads CASSPSDGNTEAFF. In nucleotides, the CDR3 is TGTGCCAGCTCACCTTCGGACGGAAACACTGAAGCTTTCTTT.

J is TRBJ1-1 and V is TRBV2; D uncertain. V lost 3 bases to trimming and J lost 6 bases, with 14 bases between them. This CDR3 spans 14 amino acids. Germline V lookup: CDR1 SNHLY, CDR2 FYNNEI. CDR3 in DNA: TGTGCCAGCAGTGACGACGTGTCAGTTGCTGAAGCTTTCTTT. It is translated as CASSDDVSVAEAFF.

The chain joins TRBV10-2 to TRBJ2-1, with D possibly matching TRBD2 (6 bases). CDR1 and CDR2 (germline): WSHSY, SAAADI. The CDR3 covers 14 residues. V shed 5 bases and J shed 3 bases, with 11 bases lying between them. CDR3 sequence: CASSRASVYNEQFF. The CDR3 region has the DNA TGCGCCAGCAGTAGGGCTAGCGTCTACAATGAGCAGTTCTTC.

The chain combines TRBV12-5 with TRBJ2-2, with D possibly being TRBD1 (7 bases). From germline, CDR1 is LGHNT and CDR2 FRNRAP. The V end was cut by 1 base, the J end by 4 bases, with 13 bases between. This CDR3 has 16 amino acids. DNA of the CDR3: TGTGCTAGTGGTTTGGGTTCCCAGGGGGGCACCGGGGAGCTGTTTTTT. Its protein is CASGLGSQGGTGELFF.

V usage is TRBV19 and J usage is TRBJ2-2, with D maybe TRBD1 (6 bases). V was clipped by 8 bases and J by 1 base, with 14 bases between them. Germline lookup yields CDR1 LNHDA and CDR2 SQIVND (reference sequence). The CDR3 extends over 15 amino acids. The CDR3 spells CASSERGQNTGELFF. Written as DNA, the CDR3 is TGTGCCAGTTCAGAGAGGGGACAGAACACCGGGGAGCTGTTTTTT.

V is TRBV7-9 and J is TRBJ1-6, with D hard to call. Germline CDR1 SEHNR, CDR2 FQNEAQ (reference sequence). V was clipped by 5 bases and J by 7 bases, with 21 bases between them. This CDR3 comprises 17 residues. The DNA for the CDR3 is TGTGCCAGCAGCAGCTTAGAGGTCACGACTCGGAATTCACCCCTCCACTTT. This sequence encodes CASSSLEVTTRNSPLHF.

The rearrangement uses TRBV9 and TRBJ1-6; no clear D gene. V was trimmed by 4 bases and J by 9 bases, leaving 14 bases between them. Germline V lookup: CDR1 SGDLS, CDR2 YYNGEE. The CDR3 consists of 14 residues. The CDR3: CASSLGFGFSPLHF. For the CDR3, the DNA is TGTGCCAGCAGCCTAGGGTTTGGGTTTTCACCCCTCCACTTT.

CDR3 region: CASSIERDRGRTNEKLFF. The CDR3 nucleotides read TGTGCCAGTAGTATAGAACGGGACAGGGGCCGCACTAATGAAAAACTGTTTTTT. This rearrangement joins TRBV19 to TRBJ1-4, with 10 bases matching TRBD1. Losses at the gene ends were 0 bases for V and 2 bases for J; bases not matched to a gene: 6. In germline, CDR1 is LNHDA, CDR2 SQIVND (reference sequence). The CDR3 has 18 residues.

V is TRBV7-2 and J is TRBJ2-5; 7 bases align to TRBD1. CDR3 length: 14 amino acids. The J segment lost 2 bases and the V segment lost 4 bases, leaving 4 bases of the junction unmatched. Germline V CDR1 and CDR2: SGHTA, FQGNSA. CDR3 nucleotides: TGTGCCAGCAGCTCCAGGGGGAAGCAAGAGACCCAGTACTTC. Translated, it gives CASSSRGKQETQYF.

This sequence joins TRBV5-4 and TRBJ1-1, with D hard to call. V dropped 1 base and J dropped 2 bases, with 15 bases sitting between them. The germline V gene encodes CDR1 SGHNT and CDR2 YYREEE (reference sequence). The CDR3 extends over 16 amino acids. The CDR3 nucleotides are TGTGCCAGCAGCTTGAGTAATAGGAGGATTAACACTGAAGCTTTCTTT. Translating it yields CASSLSNRRINTEAFF.

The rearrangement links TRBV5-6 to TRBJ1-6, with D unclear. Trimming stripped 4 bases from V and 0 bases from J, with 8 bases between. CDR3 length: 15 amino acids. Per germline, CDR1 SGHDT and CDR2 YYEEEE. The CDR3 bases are TGTGCCAGCAGCCGCAGGAGCTCCTATAATTCACCCCTCCACTTT. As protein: CASSRRSSYNSPLHF.

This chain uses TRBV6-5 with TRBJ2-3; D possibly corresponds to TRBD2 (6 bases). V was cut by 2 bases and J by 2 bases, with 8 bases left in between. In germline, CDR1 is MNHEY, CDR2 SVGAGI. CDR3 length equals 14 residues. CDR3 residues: CASSYTGATDTQYF. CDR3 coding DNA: TGTGCCAGCAGTTACACGGGAGCCACAGATACGCAGTATTTT.

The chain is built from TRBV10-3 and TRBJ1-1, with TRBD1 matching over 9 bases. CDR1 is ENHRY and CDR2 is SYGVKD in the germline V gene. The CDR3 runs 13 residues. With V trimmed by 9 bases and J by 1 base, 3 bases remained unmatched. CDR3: CAIRQGGNTEAFF. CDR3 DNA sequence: TGTGCCATACGACAGGGGGGGAACACTGAAGCTTTCTTT.

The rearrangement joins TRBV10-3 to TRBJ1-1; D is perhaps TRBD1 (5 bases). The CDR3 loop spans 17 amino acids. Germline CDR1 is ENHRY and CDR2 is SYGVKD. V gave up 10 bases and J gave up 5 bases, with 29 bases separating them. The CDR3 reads CATTKHEPASGGTEAFF. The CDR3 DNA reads TGTGCCACAACAAAACACGAGCCCGCGAGTGGGGGGACTGAAGCTTTCTTT.

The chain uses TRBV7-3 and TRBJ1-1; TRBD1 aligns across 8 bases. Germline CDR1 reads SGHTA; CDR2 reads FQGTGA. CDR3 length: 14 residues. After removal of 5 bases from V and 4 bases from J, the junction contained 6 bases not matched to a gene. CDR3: CASSPGDRGTEAFF. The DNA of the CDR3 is TGTGCCAGCAGCCCTGGAGACAGGGGCACTGAAGCTTTCTTT.

Here the CDR3 DNA reads TGTGCCAGCAGCCTCTCCCTGGCGCAGGGGGGTGGCTACACCTTC. This translates into CASSLSLAQGGGYTF. The V call is TRBV7-8, the J call TRBJ1-2; 7 bases agree with TRBD1. V was pared by 5 bases and J by 7 bases, with 13 bases of the junction left unmatched. CDR3 length: 15 amino acids. CDR1 is SGHVS and CDR2 is FQNEAQ in the germline V gene.

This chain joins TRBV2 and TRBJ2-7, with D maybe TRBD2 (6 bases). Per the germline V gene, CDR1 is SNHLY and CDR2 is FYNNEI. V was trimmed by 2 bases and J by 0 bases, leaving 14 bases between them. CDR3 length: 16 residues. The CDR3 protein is CASSEPSPGSSYEQYF. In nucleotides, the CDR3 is TGTGCCAGCAGTGAACCCAGCCCCGGGAGCTCCTACGAGCAGTACTTC.